Each of the 28 T cell receptor beta chains below was sequenced from the same sample in a study of blood T cells in healthy people across ages. A second PCR, run for about 7 to 11 cycles, used a sample-barcoded 5' primer plus a J-beta primer mix. One entry per CDR3 protein, called by TCRdb with MiXCR from the 5' RACE reads. Among around 650,000 distinct CDR3 sequences listed, approximately 40% were seen once. The sample comprised blood. Source of these receptors: an older man in good health.

This chain links TRBV20-1 with TRBJ1-2, with D possibly being TRBD1 (6 bases). The V end lost 0 bases, the J end lost 8 bases, and 16 bases lay between the germline ends. The CDR3 covers 14 residues. Per germline, CDR1 DFQATT and CDR2 SNEGSKA (reference sequence). The CDR3 DNA reads TGCAGTGCTAGAGAGGGGGGCCCTTCCTGGGGCTACACCTTC. This encodes CSAREGGPSWGYTF.

This chain connects TRBV14 to TRBJ2-3, with 13 nucleotides matching TRBD2. The CDR3 length is 18 residues. J gave up 1 base and V 5 bases, and 9 bases lay outside the gene matches. Per the germline V gene, CDR1 is SGHDN and CDR2 is FVKESK. CDR3 nucleotide sequence: TGTGCCAGCAGCGTAACTAGCGGGAGGGCCTTGGGCACAGATACGCAGTATTTT. Its protein is CASSVTSGRALGTDTQYF.

This clonotype was seen more than once but under ten times. V gene TRBV12-5 combines with J gene TRBJ1-1, with a possible D match to TRBD1 (6 bases). CDR3 length: 11 amino acids. V gave up 5 bases and J gave up 8 bases, with 9 bases separating them. Germline lookup yields CDR1 LGHNT and CDR2 FRNRAP. This chain's CDR3 is CASGRTGEAFF. CDR3 nucleotides: TGTGCTAGTGGTCGAACAGGGGAAGCTTTCTTT.

This clonotype was picked up a small number of times. The chain links TRBV4-3 to TRBJ1-2, with a tentative D call TRBD1 (5 bases). Germline values: CDR1 LGHNA, CDR2 YSLEER. The CDR3 is made up of 13 amino acids. The V and J ends lost 4 bases and 8 bases respectively, with 14 bases between them. CDR3 protein: CASSRDSEGGYTF. The DNA for the CDR3 is TGCGCCAGCAGCCGCGACAGCGAAGGGGGCTACACCTTC.

This clonotype was recorded once. The chain employs TRBV20-1 and TRBJ2-7; 7 bases align to TRBD1. The CDR3 loop spans 16 amino acids. The germline gives CDR1 DFQATT, CDR2 SNEGSKA (reference sequence). Trimming at V came to 0 bases and at J to 1 base, leaving 9 bases not matched to a gene. As DNA, the CDR3 is TGCAGTGCTAGAGATTCGAGGGGGCATCGTTCCTACGAGCAGTACTTC. Amino acids: CSARDSRGHRSYEQYF.

The rearrangement joins TRBV10-1 to TRBJ2-7, with 11 bases that match TRBD2. The CDR3 runs to 15 residues. The junction had 9 bases not matched to a gene; V was cut back by 5 bases and J by 6 bases. CDR1 is WNHNN, CDR2 SYGVQD, per germline (reference sequence). The CDR3 DNA reads as TGCGCCAGCAGTAAGACTAGCGGGGCGGCGAGCGAGCAGTACTTC. Translation: CASSKTSGAASEQYF.

J is TRBJ2-3 and V is TRBV20-1; D not resolved. CDR1 DFQATT and CDR2 SNEGSKA come from the germline V gene (reference sequence). V was trimmed by 0 bases and J by 4 bases, leaving 17 bases between them. There are 16 residues in the CDR3. The CDR3 region has the DNA TGCAGTGCTAGAGATCTGATGCCTATAGGGCCAGATACGCAGTATTTT. Its protein is CSARDLMPIGPDTQYF.

The chain employs TRBV14 and TRBJ2-1; D possibly uses TRBD1 or TRBD2 (5 bases each). The J call may be in error: the DNA end matches TRBJ2-7 better. Germline-derived CDR1 and CDR2 are SGHDN and FVKESK. The CDR3 consists of 15 residues. The CDR3 reads CASSQDLGRYNEQYF. The CDR3 DNA follows: TGTGCCAGCAGCCAAGATCTGGGACGATACAATGAGCAGTACTTC.

This clonotype was counted a few times. The J gene is TRBJ2-3, the V gene TRBV5-1; D call uncertain. The CDR3 spans 15 residues. V shed 0 bases and J shed 2 bases, with 10 bases lying between them. Germline V gives CDR1 SGHRS, CDR2 YFSETQ. The CDR3 nucleotides read TGCGCCAGCAGCTTGGAGGGATACGACACAGATACGCAGTATTTT. This sequence encodes CASSLEGYDTDTQYF. Filled out from reference TRBV5-1 and TRBJ2-3, the complete variable domain reads KAGVTQTPRYLIKTRGQQVTLSCSPISGHRSVSWYQQTPGQGLQFLFEYFSETQRNKGNFPGRFSGRQFSNSRSEMNVSTLELGDSALYLCASSLEGYDTDTQYFGPGTRLTVL.

The chain has TRBV4-1 and TRBJ2-5; TRBD1 aligns across 12 bases. V lost 1 base, J lost 5 bases, and 5 bases stayed unmatched. CDR3 length equals 16 residues. Germline assignment: CDR1 MGHRA and CDR2 YSYEKL. CDR3 in DNA: TGCGCCAGCAGCCAAGGGGGACAGGGGGCATGGGAGACCCAGTACTTC. The encoded protein is CASSQGGQGAWETQYF.

The chain's CDR3 is CASGSSGGRYNEQFF. CDR3 bases: TGTGCTAGTGGTTCAAGCGGGGGTCGGTACAATGAGCAGTTCTTC. This chain uses TRBV12-5 with TRBJ2-1, with 8 nucleotides matching TRBD2. CDR1 and CDR2 (germline): LGHNT, FRNRAP. This CDR3 is 15 amino acids long. After removal of 4 bases from V and 4 bases from J, the junction contained 6 bases not matched to a gene.

The chain uses TRBV20-1 and TRBJ2-5; D remains unclear. Per germline, CDR1 DFQATT and CDR2 SNEGSKA (reference sequence). Trimming took off 1 base at V and 5 bases at J, with 11 bases between the two ends. This CDR3 is 13 amino acids long. The CDR3 bases are TGCAGTGCTAGAGCCGCCTTCGGGGAGACCCAGTACTTC. Its translation: CSARAAFGETQYF.

The chain joins TRBV12-3 or TRBV12-4 to TRBJ2-1; 11 nucleotides line up with TRBD2. The end of the DNA fits TRBJ2-7 better, so the J call may be wrong. CDR3 length equals 16 residues. CDR3 sequence (DNA): TGTGCCAGCAGTTTCCCCACTAGCGGGGGTGACAATGAGCAGTACTTC. Protein product: CASSFPTSGGDNEQYF.

This clonotype was detected a few times. J is TRBJ2-5 and V is TRBV6-6, with 7 bases lining up with TRBD2. V lost 5 bases to trimming and J lost 13 bases; unmatched junction nucleotides: 10. The V gene's germline CDR1 is MNHNY and CDR2 SVGAGI (reference sequence). This CDR3 has 12 residues. The CDR3 coding sequence is TGTGCCAGCAGTCCGAACGAAGCGGGGCCGTACTTC. Translated: CASSPNEAGPYF.

The chain has TRBV28 and TRBJ2-5; 8 nucleotides match TRBD1. The J call may be wrong; the DNA end is better matched by TRBJ2-7. The CDR3 sequence is 14 residues long. Germline values: CDR1 MDHEN, CDR2 SYDVKM. DNA for the CDR3: TGTGCCAGCAGCGCAGGGGGCCCACTACGCGAGCAGTACTTC. Amino acids: CASSAGGPLREQYF.

The rearrangement links TRBV4-2 to TRBJ2-7; D is ambiguous. The germline CDR1 and CDR2 sequences are LGHNA and YNFKEQ. The CDR3 is 14 residues long. Trimming left V 2 bases short and J 1 base short, with 9 bases between. The CDR3 DNA is TGTGCCAGCAGCCAACCAATCGAGTCCTACGAGCAGTACTTC. Residues: CASSQPIESYEQYF.

The rearrangement links TRBV20-1 to TRBJ2-5; D could derive from TRBD1 or TRBD2 (5 bases each). The J call is doubtful: the DNA matches TRBJ2-7 better. CDR1 is DFQATT and CDR2 is SNEGSKA in the germline V gene (reference sequence). The CDR3 runs 15 residues. The CDR3 region is CSAREMGRRGNEQYF. CDR3 DNA: TGCAGTGCTAGAGAAATGGGGCGCCGGGGCAACGAGCAGTACTTC.

There are a few counts of this clonotype. This rearrangement joins TRBV4-3 to TRBJ1-4; D not resolved. The V end lost 10 bases, the J end lost 3 bases, and 12 bases lay between the germline ends. CDR1 is LGHNA and CDR2 is YSLEER in the germline V gene. CDR3 length: 13 amino acids. CDR3 nucleotides: TGCGCCACCTCCCTGGCGGCTAATGAAAAACTGTTTTTT. Translating it yields CATSLAANEKLFF.

The rearrangement joins TRBV20-1 to TRBJ2-1; the D is unclear. This CDR3 is 15 amino acids long. Trimming removed 0 bases at V and 0 bases at J, with 9 bases between. The germline gives CDR1 DFQATT, CDR2 SNEGSKA (reference sequence). The CDR3 coding sequence is TGCAGTGCTAGAGAAGGTGGTTTCTCCTACAATGAGCAGTTCTTC. Residues: CSAREGGFSYNEQFF.

This clonotype has ten or more counts. The rearrangement uses TRBV4-2 and TRBJ2-3, with 8 bases that match TRBD2. Germline CDR1 is LGHNA and CDR2 is YNFKEQ. J lost 0 bases, V lost 5 bases, and 7 bases had no gene match. This CDR3 spans 16 amino acids. CDR3 in DNA: TGTGCCAGCAGCTTAGCGGGACTGTCTAGCACAGATACGCAGTATTTT. It is translated as CASSLAGLSSTDTQYF.

The genes are TRBV5-1 and TRBJ2-2; D remains unclear. CDR1 and CDR2 from the germline V gene are SGHRS and YFSETQ. With 2 bases removed from V and 4 bases from J, the gap between germline ends came to 9 bases. This CDR3 is 14 amino acids long. CDR3 sequence: CASSLQRPTGELFF. The CDR3 coding sequence is TGCGCCAGCAGCTTACAGAGGCCCACCGGGGAGCTGTTTTTT.

In this sample, this clonotype turned up many times. Compared with germline, one end of the junction differs, possibly owing to a read error. The chain links TRBV20-1 to TRBJ2-5, with 9 bases identical to TRBD2. Germline V lookup: CDR1 DFQATT, CDR2 SNEGSKA (reference sequence). The CDR3 runs 16 residues. In nucleotides, the CDR3 is TGCAGTGCTAGCAGCGGTGGGCGGGGGGGCCAAAAGACCCAGTACTTC. It yields the protein CSASSGGRGGQKTQYF.

This clonotype was picked up a small number of times. The chain joins TRBV28 to TRBJ2-7, with D unresolved. With the DNA end fitting TRBJ2-5 better, the J assignment may be wrong. In germline, CDR1 is MDHEN, CDR2 SYDVKM. The CDR3 totals 15 residues. As DNA, the CDR3 is TGTGCCAGCAGCGCCATCCTATACCCCCGAGGGACCCAGTACTTC. Translation gives CASSAILYPRGTQYF.

As DNA, the CDR3 is TGTGCCAGCAGCCTCCGGGACAGGGTAGGGGATACGCAGTATTTT. This codes for CASSLRDRVGDTQYF. The rearrangement links TRBV7-9 to TRBJ2-3; 9 bases map to TRBD1. From germline, CDR1 is SEHNR and CDR2 FQNEAQ (reference sequence). V lost 5 bases to trimming and J lost 6 bases; unmatched junction nucleotides: 9. The CDR3 runs 15 residues. Combining the CDR3 with reference TRBV7-9 and TRBJ2-3 gives the whole variable domain DTGVSQNPRHKITKRGQNVTFRCDPISEHNRLYWYRQTLGQGPEFLTYFQNEAQLEKSRLLSDRFSAERPKGSFSTLEIQRTEQGDSAMYLCASSLRDRVGDTQYFGPGTRLTVL.

This clonotype was detected only a few times. J is TRBJ2-3 and V is TRBV20-1; 8 bases line up with TRBD2. The CDR3 covers 17 residues. The J segment lost 2 bases and the V segment lost 2 bases, leaving 12 bases of the junction unmatched. Per germline, CDR1 DFQATT and CDR2 SNEGSKA (reference sequence). Here the CDR3 DNA reads TGCAGTGCTAGAACACCGGGGGGGCGTCAGGTCACAGATACGCAGTATTTT. Its protein product is CSARTPGGRQVTDTQYF.

V gene TRBV7-2 combines with J gene TRBJ2-3; tentatively, D is TRBD1 (6 bases). The CDR3 is made up of 16 amino acids. Germline CDR1 reads SGHTA; CDR2 reads FQGNSA. Trimming left V 5 bases short and J 3 bases short, with 18 bases between. The CDR3 is CASSDGQPSLTDTQYF. Written as DNA, the CDR3 is TGTGCCAGCAGCGACGGACAGCCTTCGTTAACAGATACGCAGTATTTT.

This chain uses TRBV20-1 with TRBJ2-7; weak D call: TRBD2 (6 bases). Germline CDR1 DFQATT, CDR2 SNEGSKA (reference sequence). The CDR3 loop spans 12 amino acids. The V end was cut by 7 bases, the J end by 3 bases, with 13 bases between. CDR3 amino acids: CSGSRRGYEQYF. The CDR3 DNA follows: TGCAGTGGGAGCAGGAGGGGCTACGAGCAGTACTTC.

V and J are TRBV6-5 and TRBJ2-3, with D maybe TRBD2 (5 bases). Trimming removed 0 bases from V and 5 bases from J, with 9 bases in between. The CDR3 is 14 residues long. The germline V gene has CDR1 MNHEY and CDR2 SVGAGI. The chain's CDR3 is CASSYSGSIDTQYF. The CDR3 DNA reads TGTGCCAGCAGTTACTCAGGGAGTATAGATACGCAGTATTTT.